Shown below are 3 T cell receptor beta chains from a single sample sequenced in a study of T cell responses to AZD1222 COVID-19 vaccine. TCRdb keeps only in-frame clones here, not all; method: immunoSEQ multiplex PCR. Here the sample spans 65,000 to 90,000 clones, approximately 89% being singletons. The input for sequencing was peripheral blood, taken 28 days after the second AZD1222 dose. Receptor source: an adult who received the AZD1222 COVID-19 vaccine.

CDR3 in amino acids: CASSLREGREQYV. DNA of the CDR3: TGTGCCAGCTCCCTCCGGGAAGGGCGGGAGCAGTACGTC. The V gene is TRBV6-5, the J gene TRBJ2-7; TRBD2 is a possible D gene (5 bases). This CDR3 spans 13 amino acids. Germline lookup yields CDR1 MNHEY and CDR2 SVGAGI. Trimming took off 8 bases at V and 7 bases at J, with 18 bases between the two ends.

The chain recombines TRBV13 with TRBJ1-1; 12 bases fit TRBD1. This CDR3 is built from 16 residues. J lost 4 bases, V lost 5 bases, and 8 bases had no gene match. Germline V gives CDR1 PRHDT, CDR2 FYEKMQ (reference sequence). The CDR3 bases are TGTGCCAGCAGCCCGGGACAGGGGGCGAGGAGCACTGAAGCTTTCTTT. It codes for CASSPGQGARSTEAFF.

This chain links TRBV10-2 with TRBJ1-5; D call uncertain. From germline, CDR1 is WSHSY and CDR2 SAAADI. V was shortened by 3 bases and J by 0 bases, with 12 bases between the two germline ends. This CDR3 has 16 amino acids. The DNA of the CDR3 is TGCGCCAGCAGTGATTATCTCCCAGATAGCAATCAGCCCCAGCATTTT. Encoded protein: CASSDYLPDSNQPQHF.